The 5 T cell receptor beta chains presented below share a single source sample, sequenced in a study of T-cell memory formation after mild COVID-19. TCRdb itself ran the 5' RACE reads through MiXCR, one entry per CDR3 protein. Of hundreds of thousands of distinct CDR3 sequences detected, 15% to 20% appear once; the ten largest clones hold 20% to 25%. Sequenced input: PBMCs or a T cell subset sorted from them (not recorded which). These receptors were taken from a young man who had mild COVID-19 (a few samples of this study predate the infection). Cell type and time point are not known.

This chain uses TRBV4-3 with TRBJ2-5; D is perhaps TRBD1 (6 bases). The V gene's germline CDR1 is LGHNA and CDR2 YSLEER. Trimming removed 1 base from V and 5 bases from J, with 14 bases in between. The CDR3 runs 15 residues. CDR3 protein: CASSQGQQGWETQYF. CDR3 bases: TGCGCCAGCAGCCAAGGACAACAGGGTTGGGAGACCCAGTACTTC.

The genes are TRBV6-1 and TRBJ2-1; a weak D match, TRBD2 (6 bases). The CDR3 has 16 amino acids. The germline V and J ends were trimmed by 1 base and 7 bases, with 17 bases remaining between them. Germline assignment: CDR1 MNHNS and CDR2 SASEGT. CDR3 in amino acids: CASSEGGGIYWNEQFF. The CDR3 region has the DNA TGTGCCAGCAGTGAAGGGGGAGGTATATATTGGAATGAGCAGTTCTTC.

This clonotype came up a few times. V usage is TRBV7-2 and J usage is TRBJ2-7, with 8 bases that match TRBD2. This CDR3 has 14 amino acids. The germline V gene has CDR1 SGHTA and CDR2 FQGNSA. V shed 0 bases and J 4 bases; nucleotides not matched to a gene: 2. CDR3 DNA: TGTGCCAGCAGCTTAGCGCGGGGGGTATACGAGCAGTACGTC. Translation gives CASSLARGVYEQYV.

In its sample, this clonotype was seen a few times. The chain employs TRBV5-1 and TRBJ2-7; TRBD1 or TRBD2 may be the D gene (5 bases each). V lost 5 bases and J 7 bases, leaving 19 bases between the germline ends. The CDR3 length is 14 residues. Germline assignment: CDR1 SGHRS and CDR2 YFSETQ. Here the CDR3 DNA reads TGCGCCAGCAGACCCGACAGTGAATGGGGGGAGCAGTACTTC. Translating it yields CASRPDSEWGEQYF.

The genes are TRBV7-2 and TRBJ1-2; the D gene is possibly TRBD1 (6 bases). Per germline, CDR1 SGHTA and CDR2 FQGNSA. This CDR3 comprises 15 residues. The ends were cut back, 6 bases at V and 5 bases at J, with 19 bases in the middle. The chain's CDR3 is CASRPRDVQGYGYTF. Here the CDR3 DNA reads TGTGCCAGCAGGCCCCGAGACGTACAGGGATATGGCTACACCTTC.